A single sample gave rise to the 5 T cell receptor beta chains below, sequenced in a study of shared clonotypes between healthy human individuals. Clones were read by immunoSEQ multiplex PCR, and TCRdb kept only the in-frame ones, dropping some. The data hold 800,000 to 1,200,000 clones, with around 82% observed a single time. The material sequenced was memory CD4+ T cells from PBMCs. Documented subset: CD45RA-negative fraction. Receptors originate from a man younger than 35 in good health. Some clones in this sample may be carry-over from other donors' samples.

This clone was found many times. The chain uses TRBV2 and TRBJ2-1, with D tentatively TRBD1 (6 bases). This CDR3 has 13 residues. The germline V gene has CDR1 SNHLY and CDR2 FYNNEI. V shed 3 bases and J shed 10 bases, with 13 bases lying between them. CDR3 in amino acids: CASSEGIRGEQFF. Written as DNA, the CDR3 is TGTGCCAGCAGTGAGGGTATTAGGGGGGAGCAGTTCTTC. The whole variable domain, filled in from reference TRBV2 and TRBJ2-1, reads EPEVTQTPSHQVTQMGQEVILRCVPISNHLYFYWYRQILGQKVEFLVSFYNNEISEKSEIFDDQFSVERPDGSNFTLKIRSTKLEDSAMYFCASSEGIRGEQFFGPGTRLTVL.

This clone showed up many times. J is TRBJ2-1 and V is TRBV29-1, with TRBD2 matching over 7 bases. Germline V gene data show CDR1 as SQVTM and CDR2 as ANQGSEA. This CDR3 region has 14 residues. With V trimmed by 3 bases and J by 8 bases, 10 bases remained unmatched. The CDR3 is CSVDVSGMGDEQFF. CDR3 nucleotide sequence: TGCAGCGTTGATGTCAGCGGGATGGGGGATGAGCAGTTCTTC.

This chain links TRBV5-4 with TRBJ2-3; 9 positions match TRBD2. The V gene end was trimmed by 1 base and the J gene end by 0 bases; junction bases not matched to a gene: 9. The CDR3 consists of 18 residues. The germline gives CDR1 SGHNT, CDR2 YYREEE (reference sequence). CDR3 nucleotide sequence: TGTGCCAGCAGCTTGCGGGGGGGGCTAGCGGGAAGCACAGATACGCAGTATTTT. Its protein is CASSLRGGLAGSTDTQYF.

The V and J genes are TRBV5-1 and TRBJ1-3; the D is unclear. Germline V gives CDR1 SGHRS, CDR2 YFSETQ. The CDR3 totals 15 residues. Trimming shortened V by 0 bases and J by 2 bases, and 9 bases separated the two germline ends. CDR3 nucleotide sequence: TGCGCCAGCAGCTTGGAAGGCAACCCTGGAAACACCATATATTTT. Translation gives CASSLEGNPGNTIYF.

The chain is built from TRBV5-1 and TRBJ2-4; D uncertain. Trimming shortened V by 0 bases and J by 2 bases, and 9 bases separated the two germline ends. CDR1 SGHRS and CDR2 YFSETQ come from the germline V gene. CDR3 length: 15 amino acids. CDR3 nucleotide sequence: TGCGCCAGCAGCTTGGTCCCCGGGTCCAAAAACATTCAGTACTTC. As protein: CASSLVPGSKNIQYF. Combining the CDR3 with reference TRBV5-1 and TRBJ2-4 gives the whole variable domain KAGVTQTPRYLIKTRGQQVTLSCSPISGHRSVSWYQQTPGQGLQFLFEYFSETQRNKGNFPGRFSGRQFSNSRSEMNVSTLELGDSALYLCASSLVPGSKNIQYFGAGTRLSVL.